This TCR beta chain came from a study of blood T cells in healthy people across ages. Germline lookup yields CDR1 DFQATT and CDR2 SNEGSKA (reference sequence). The CDR3 covers 12 residues. The use of a sample-barcoded 5' primer and a J-beta primer mix characterized a second PCR of roughly 6 to 12 cycles. TCRdb re-called the 5' RACE reads through MiXCR, storing one row per CDR3 protein. The data hold more than 750,000 distinct CDR3 sequences, with around 29% observed a single time. This sample was also put to use in a study of T cells of mothers and their children. As that report states: About 6 children and their three healthy Caucasian mothers were the donors.

This clonotype was sampled from a middle-aged woman in good health. This chain uses TRBV20-1 with TRBJ2-7, with D tentatively TRBD1 (6 bases). The J call is in doubt because the DNA end fits TRBJ2-4 better. The sample taken for sequencing was blood. CDR3 DNA: TGCAGTGCTCCGACAGGATGGGACATTCAGTACTTC. This encodes CSAPTGWDIQYF.